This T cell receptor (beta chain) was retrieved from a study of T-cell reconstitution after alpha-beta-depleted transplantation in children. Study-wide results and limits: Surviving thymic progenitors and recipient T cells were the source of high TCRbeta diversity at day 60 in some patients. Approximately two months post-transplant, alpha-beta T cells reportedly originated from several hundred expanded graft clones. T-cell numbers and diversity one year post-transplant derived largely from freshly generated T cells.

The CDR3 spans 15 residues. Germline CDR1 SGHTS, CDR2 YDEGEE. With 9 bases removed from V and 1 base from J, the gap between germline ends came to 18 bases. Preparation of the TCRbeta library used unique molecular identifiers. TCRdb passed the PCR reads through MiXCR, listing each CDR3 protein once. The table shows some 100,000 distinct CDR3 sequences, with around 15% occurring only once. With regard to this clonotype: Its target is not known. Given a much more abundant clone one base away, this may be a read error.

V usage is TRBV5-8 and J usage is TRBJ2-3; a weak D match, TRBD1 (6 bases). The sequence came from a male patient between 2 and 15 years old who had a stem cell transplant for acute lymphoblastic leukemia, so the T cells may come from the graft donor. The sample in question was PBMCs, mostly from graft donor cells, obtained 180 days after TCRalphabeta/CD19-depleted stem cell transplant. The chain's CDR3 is CAIRTGLLGTDTQYF. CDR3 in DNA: TGTGCCATCAGAACAGGGCTCCTCGGCACAGATACGCAGTATTTT. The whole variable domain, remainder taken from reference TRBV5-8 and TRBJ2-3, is EAGVTQSPTHLIKTRGQQATLRCSPISGHTSVYWYQQALGLGLQFLLWYDEGEERNRGNFPPRFSGRQFPNYSSELNVNALELEDSALYLCAIRTGLLGTDTQYFGPGTRLTVL.